This entry concerns a single T cell receptor beta chain. Its specificity is unknown. The PCR had 60 Vbeta and 13 Jbeta primers. As handled by the study authors: Tens of millions of unique TCR beta chains, approximately 11 million of them shared, were counted by a later analysis. Profiled with immunoSEQ multiplex PCR; TCRdb holds only in-frame clones, not every one. For V, J and clone size, that table is used; D and trimming come from the DNA. This sample has 120,000 to 150,000 clones; around 72% occur once, and the top ten carry over 2%. The data originate from a study of cytomegalovirus exposure and HLA in healthy donors. The study, taken as a whole, reports: The authors confirmed in vitro that three CMV-associated chains were specific for CMV antigens. The investigators catalogued 150 or so TCR beta chains as cytomegalovirus-associated.

The sequenced sample consisted of PBMCs. The TCR originated in a man in his forties or fifties in good health and CMV-seronegative.

CDR3 bases: TGTGCCAGCAGTACCCAAGCGGGGCGCGGTGTTGAGCAGTTCTTC. The encoded protein is CASSTQAGRGVEQFF. The chain carries TRBV27 and TRBJ2-1, with 7 bases fitting TRBD2. Germline CDR1 reads MNHEY; CDR2 reads SMNVEV (reference sequence). The CDR3 is made up of 15 amino acids. Trimming at V came to 5 bases and at J to 9 bases, leaving 13 bases not matched to a gene.